This TCR beta chain came from a study of post-analysis software for immune sequencing data. Unique molecular identifiers were present in the TCR beta cDNA libraries. MiXCR, run by TCRdb on the PCR reads, gives a single entry per CDR3 protein. The repertoire has 450,000 to 700,000 distinct CDR3 sequences, 44% of them found once; the top ten carry roughly 1.8%. Comments on this clonotype: Its target is not known.

The study, taken as a whole, reports: Controls had lower frequencies than patients of roughly five TRBV segments, which included TRBV5-6, TRBV5-1 and TRBV20-1. F-measure co-clustering was strong for batch-matched samples.

Germline CDR1 and CDR2: ENHRY and SYGVKD. The CDR3 loop spans 16 amino acids. The trim removed 3 bases at V and 8 bases at J, leaving 8 bases unmatched. The receptor was derived from a girl aged 10 to 17 with multiple sclerosis. The sequenced material came from blood. This chain connects TRBV10-3 to TRBJ2-2; 11 bases align to TRBD1. CDR3 loop: CAISDPGTGGEGELFF. The CDR3 region has the DNA TGTGCCATCAGTGACCCCGGGACAGGGGGGGAAGGGGAGCTGTTTTTT.